This T cell receptor (beta chain) emerged from a study of T cell responses to AZD1222 COVID-19 vaccine. Study-level points and caveats: After the peak T cell response, and only then, were repertoires sampled. Donors were chiefly white British, with a greater number of females, and clonal diversity was perhaps underestimated. Breadth and depth of Spike-specific TCRs rose after two AZD1222 doses.

Germline-derived CDR1 and CDR2 are MNHEY and SVGEGT. The CDR3 is 15 residues long. With 6 bases removed from V and 4 bases from J, the gap between germline ends came to 18 bases. Produced via immunoSEQ multiplex PCR; TCRdb's table is partial and in-frame only. Of 180,000 or so clones listed, approximately 92% are singletons. Comment on this clone: Its antigen is unidentified.

The material was peripheral blood, obtained on day 0 of AZD1222 vaccination. The chain employs TRBV6-2 or TRBV6-3 and TRBJ1-1; D not certain. This clonotype was sampled from an adult in good health. DNA for the CDR3: TGTGCCAGCAGCCCGGCCGGTTGGGAGGGCACTGAAGCTTTCTTT. It translates to CASSPAGWEGTEAFF.